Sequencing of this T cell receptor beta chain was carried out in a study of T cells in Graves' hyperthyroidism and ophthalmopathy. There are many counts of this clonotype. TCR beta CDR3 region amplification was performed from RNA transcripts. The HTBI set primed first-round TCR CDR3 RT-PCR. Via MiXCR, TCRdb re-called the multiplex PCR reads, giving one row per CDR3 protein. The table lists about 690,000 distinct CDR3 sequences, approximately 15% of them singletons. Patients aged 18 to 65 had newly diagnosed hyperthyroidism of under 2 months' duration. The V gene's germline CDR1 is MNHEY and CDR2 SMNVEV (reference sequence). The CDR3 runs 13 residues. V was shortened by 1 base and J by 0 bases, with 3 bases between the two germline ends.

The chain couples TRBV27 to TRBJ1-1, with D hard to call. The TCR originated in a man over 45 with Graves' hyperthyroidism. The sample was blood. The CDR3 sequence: CASSLLVNTEAFF. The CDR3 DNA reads TGTGCCAGCAGTTTATTGGTGAACACTGAAGCTTTCTTT.